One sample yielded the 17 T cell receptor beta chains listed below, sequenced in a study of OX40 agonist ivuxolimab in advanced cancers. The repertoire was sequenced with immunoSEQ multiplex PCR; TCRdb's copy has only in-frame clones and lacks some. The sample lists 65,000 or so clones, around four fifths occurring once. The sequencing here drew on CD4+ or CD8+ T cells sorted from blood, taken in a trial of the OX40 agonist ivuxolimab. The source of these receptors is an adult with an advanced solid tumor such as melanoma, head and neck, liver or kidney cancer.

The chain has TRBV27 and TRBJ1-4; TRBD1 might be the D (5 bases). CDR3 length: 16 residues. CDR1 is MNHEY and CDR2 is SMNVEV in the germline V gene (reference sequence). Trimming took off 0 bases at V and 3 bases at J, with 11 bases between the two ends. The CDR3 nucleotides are TGTGCCAGCAGTTTATCGCCGCCAGGGCCTAATGAAAAACTGTTTTTT. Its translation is CASSLSPPGPNEKLFF.

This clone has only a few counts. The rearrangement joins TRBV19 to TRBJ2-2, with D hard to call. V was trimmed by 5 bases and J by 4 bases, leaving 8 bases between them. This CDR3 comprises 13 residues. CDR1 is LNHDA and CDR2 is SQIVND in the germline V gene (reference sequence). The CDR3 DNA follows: TGTGCCAGTAGTCCCCCGGGCACCGGGGAGCTGTTTTTT. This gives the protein CASSPPGTGELFF.

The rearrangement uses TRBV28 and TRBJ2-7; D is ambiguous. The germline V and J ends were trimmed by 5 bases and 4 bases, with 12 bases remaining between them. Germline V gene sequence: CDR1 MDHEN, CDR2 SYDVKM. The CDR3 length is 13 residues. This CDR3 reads CASSPPAGYEQYF. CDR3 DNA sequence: TGTGCCAGCAGTCCCCCCGCCGGATACGAGCAGTACTTC.

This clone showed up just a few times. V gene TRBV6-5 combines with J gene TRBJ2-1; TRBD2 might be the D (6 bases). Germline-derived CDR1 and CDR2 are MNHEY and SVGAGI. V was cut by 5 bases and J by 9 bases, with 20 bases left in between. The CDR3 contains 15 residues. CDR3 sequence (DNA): TGTGCCAGCAGTCCCATCGACACTAGCCAGCGTGAGCAGTTCTTC. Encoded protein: CASSPIDTSQREQFF.

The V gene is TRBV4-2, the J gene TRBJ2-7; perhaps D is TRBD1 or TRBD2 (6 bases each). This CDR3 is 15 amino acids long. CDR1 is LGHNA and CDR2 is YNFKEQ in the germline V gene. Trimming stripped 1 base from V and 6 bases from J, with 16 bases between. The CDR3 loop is CASSQGIGGGVEQYF. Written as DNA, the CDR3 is TGTGCCAGCAGCCAAGGCATTGGGGGCGGGGTCGAGCAGTACTTC.

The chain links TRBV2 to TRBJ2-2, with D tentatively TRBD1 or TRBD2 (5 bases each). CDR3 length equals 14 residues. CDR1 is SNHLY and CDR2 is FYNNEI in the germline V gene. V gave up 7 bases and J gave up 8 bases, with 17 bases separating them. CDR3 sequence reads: CASTGARDSGELFF. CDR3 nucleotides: TGTGCCAGCACTGGGGCGAGGGATTCTGGGGAGCTGTTTTTT. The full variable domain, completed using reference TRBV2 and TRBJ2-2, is EPEVTQTPSHQVTQMGQEVILRCVPISNHLYFYWYRQILGQKVEFLVSFYNNEISEKSEIFDDQFSVERPDGSNFTLKIRSTKLEDSAMYFCASTGARDSGELFFGEGSRLTVL.

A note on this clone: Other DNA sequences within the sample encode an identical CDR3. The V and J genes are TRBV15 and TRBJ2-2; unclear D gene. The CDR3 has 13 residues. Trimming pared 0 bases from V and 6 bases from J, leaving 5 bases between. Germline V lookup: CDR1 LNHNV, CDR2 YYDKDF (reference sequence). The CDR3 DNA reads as TGTGCCACCAGCAGAGATCTCGCCGGGGAGCTGTTTTTT. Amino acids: CATSRDLAGELFF.

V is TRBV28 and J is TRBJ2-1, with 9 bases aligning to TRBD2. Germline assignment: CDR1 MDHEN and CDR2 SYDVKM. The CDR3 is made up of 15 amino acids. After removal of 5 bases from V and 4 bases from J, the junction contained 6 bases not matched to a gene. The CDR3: CASSRGTSPYNEQFF. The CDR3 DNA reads TGTGCCAGCAGTCGCGGGACTAGCCCTTACAATGAGCAGTTCTTC.

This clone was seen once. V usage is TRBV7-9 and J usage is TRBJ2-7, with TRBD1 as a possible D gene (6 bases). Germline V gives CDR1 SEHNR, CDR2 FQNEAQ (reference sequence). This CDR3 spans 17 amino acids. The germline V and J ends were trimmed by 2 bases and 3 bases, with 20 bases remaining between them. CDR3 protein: CASSLPTGSGHIYEQYF. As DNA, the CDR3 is TGTGCCAGCAGCTTACCGACGGGATCGGGACACATCTACGAGCAGTACTTC.

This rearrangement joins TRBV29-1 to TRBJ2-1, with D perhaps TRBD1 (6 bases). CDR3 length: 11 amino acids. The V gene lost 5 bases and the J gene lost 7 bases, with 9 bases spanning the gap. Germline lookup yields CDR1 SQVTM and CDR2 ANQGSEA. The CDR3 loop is CSVSRGNEQFF. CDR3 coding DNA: TGCAGCGTTTCCAGGGGTAATGAGCAGTTCTTC.

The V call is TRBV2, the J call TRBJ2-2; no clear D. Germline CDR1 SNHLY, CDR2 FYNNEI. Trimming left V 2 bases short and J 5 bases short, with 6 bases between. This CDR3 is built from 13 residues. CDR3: CASSESHTGELFF. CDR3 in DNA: TGTGCCAGCAGTGAATCGCATACCGGGGAGCTGTTTTTT.

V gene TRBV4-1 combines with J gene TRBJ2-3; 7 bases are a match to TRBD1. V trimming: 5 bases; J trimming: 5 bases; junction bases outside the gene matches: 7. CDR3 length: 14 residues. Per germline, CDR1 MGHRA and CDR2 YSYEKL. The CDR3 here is CASSGLTGRDTQYF. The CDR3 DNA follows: TGCGCCAGCAGCGGATTGACAGGGCGAGATACGCAGTATTTT.

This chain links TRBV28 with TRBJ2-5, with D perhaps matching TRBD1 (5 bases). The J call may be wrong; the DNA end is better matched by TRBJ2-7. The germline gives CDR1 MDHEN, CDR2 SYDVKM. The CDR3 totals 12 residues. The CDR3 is CASRSDRYEQYF. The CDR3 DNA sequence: TGTGCCAGCAGGTCTGACAGATACGAGCAGTACTTC.

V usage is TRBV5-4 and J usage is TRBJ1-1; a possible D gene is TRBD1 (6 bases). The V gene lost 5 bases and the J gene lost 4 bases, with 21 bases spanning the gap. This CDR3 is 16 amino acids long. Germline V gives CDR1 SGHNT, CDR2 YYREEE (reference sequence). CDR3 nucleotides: TGTGCCAGCAGTAAGGGGGGGCGTATTAAGCGCACTGAAGCTTTCTTT. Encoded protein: CASSKGGRIKRTEAFF. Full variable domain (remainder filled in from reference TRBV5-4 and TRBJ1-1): ETGVTQSPTHLIKTRGQQVTLRCSSQSGHNTVSWYQQALGQGPQFIFQYYREEENGRGNFPPRFSGLQFPNYSSELNVNALELDDSALYLCASSKGGRIKRTEAFFGQGTRLTVV.

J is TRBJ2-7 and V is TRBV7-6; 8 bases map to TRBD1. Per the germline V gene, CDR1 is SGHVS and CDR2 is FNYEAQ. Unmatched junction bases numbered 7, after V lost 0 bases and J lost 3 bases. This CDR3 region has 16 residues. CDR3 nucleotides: TGTGCCAGCAGCTTAGCAACGGGACAGGAAGGCTACGAGCAGTACTTC. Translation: CASSLATGQEGYEQYF.

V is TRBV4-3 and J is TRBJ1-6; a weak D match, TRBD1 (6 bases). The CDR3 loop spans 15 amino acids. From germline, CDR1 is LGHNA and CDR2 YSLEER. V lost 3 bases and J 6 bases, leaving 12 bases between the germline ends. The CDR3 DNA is TGCGCCAGCAGCCATCGCACAGGGCCTAATTCACCCCTCCACTTT. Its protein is CASSHRTGPNSPLHF.

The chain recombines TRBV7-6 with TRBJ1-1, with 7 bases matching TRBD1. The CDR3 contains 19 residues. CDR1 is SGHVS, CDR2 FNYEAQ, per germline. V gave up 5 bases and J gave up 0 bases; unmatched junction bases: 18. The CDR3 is CASSLQGGTDTYMNTEAFF. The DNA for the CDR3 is TGTGCCAGCAGCCTCCAGGGGGGGACGGATACTTACATGAACACTGAAGCTTTCTTT.